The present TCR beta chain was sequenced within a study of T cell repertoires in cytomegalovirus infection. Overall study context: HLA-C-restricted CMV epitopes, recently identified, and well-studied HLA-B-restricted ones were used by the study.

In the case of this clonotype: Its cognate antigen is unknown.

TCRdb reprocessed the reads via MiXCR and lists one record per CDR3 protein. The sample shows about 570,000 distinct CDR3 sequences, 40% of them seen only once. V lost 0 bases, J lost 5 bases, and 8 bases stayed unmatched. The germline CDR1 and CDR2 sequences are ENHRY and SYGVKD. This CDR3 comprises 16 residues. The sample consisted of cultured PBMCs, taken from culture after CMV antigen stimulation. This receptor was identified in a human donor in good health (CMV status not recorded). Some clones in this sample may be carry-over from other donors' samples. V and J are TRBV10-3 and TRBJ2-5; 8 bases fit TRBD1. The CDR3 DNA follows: TGTGCCATCAGTGAGTCCTCAGGACAGGGTGTGGAGACCCAGTACTTC. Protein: CAISESSGQGVETQYF.